These 6 T cell receptor beta chains originate from one sample sequenced in a study of neurological immune-mediated disorders (dated by TCRdb to between 2018 and 2021). Receptor libraries were prepared by 5' RACE. Instrument on record: Illumina HiSeq 2500. The public reads were quality trimmed at Q25 with fastp and then assembled into clones with MiXCR by TCRdb, keeping productive beta chains. Rows matching on CDR3 protein sequence are summarized as one entry with the most common DNA and genes. In all, the sample holds over 45,000 distinct CDR3 sequences, and about a quarter of those were seen once. Clones ranked in the top ten supply around 23% of the sample. Sequenced sample: PBMCs. Every receptor here comes from a woman aged 70-85 years in good health.

This chain uses TRBV5-1 with TRBJ1-1, with TRBD1 matching over 7 bases. The ends lost 4 bases at V and 0 bases at J; junction bases unmatched: 15. CDR1 SGHRS and CDR2 YFSETQ come from the germline V gene. CDR3 length: 18 amino acids. The CDR3 loop is CASSPGWDSRYMNTEAFF. CDR3 bases: TGCGCCAGCAGCCCGGGCTGGGACAGCCGCTACATGAACACTGAAGCTTTCTTT.

This clonotype was seen ten or more times. CDR3 in DNA: TGCGCCAGCAGCTGGACAGGGTGGAGGGAGCAGTACTTC. This codes for CASSWTGWREQYF. V and J are TRBV5-1 and TRBJ2-7; 8 nucleotides match TRBD1. Germline V gene data show CDR1 as SGHRS and CDR2 as YFSETQ. V lost 3 bases and J lost 7; bases outside the gene matches: 6. CDR3 length: 13 residues.

This clonotype was observed many times. This sequence joins TRBV10-3 and TRBJ2-1; perhaps TRBD1 as D (6 bases). V lost 7 bases to trimming and J lost 3 bases, with 16 bases between them. The germline CDR1 and CDR2 sequences are ENHRY and SYGVKD. The CDR3 totals 15 residues. As DNA, the CDR3 is TGTGCCATCAAAGCTGGGGGACAAAACTACAATGAGCAGTTCTTC. Amino acids: CAIKAGGQNYNEQFF.

The chain uses TRBV5-4 and TRBJ1-1, with D possibly matching TRBD1 (6 bases). Trimming took 1 base from V and 6 from J, leaving 16 bases between them. The CDR3 is made up of 15 amino acids. Germline CDR1 SGHNT, CDR2 YYREEE (reference sequence). The CDR3 spells CASSLSSGAVAEAFF. The CDR3 DNA is TGTGCCAGCAGCTTGTCGTCGGGGGCCGTGGCTGAAGCTTTCTTT.

This sequence joins TRBV6-2 or TRBV6-3 and TRBJ2-7; D may be TRBD1 (5 bases). V was shortened by 5 bases and J by 0 bases, with 11 bases between the two germline ends. The CDR3 is 14 residues long. Germline CDR1 reads MNHEY; CDR2 reads SVGEGT. CDR3 bases: TGTGCCAGCAGTGACGACAGTAGCTCCTACGAGCAGTACGTC. Its translation is CASSDDSSSYEQYV.

This clonotype has at least ten counts. CDR3 coding DNA: TGCGCCAGCAGATCATCGGGACTAGCGGTAGATACGCAGTATTTT. Protein: CASRSSGLAVDTQYF. V gene TRBV5-1 combines with J gene TRBJ2-3; 11 bases are shared with TRBD2. Trimming cost V 5 bases and J 5 bases; bases outside gene matches: 7. Looked up from germline, CDR1 is SGHRS and CDR2 is YFSETQ. CDR3 length: 15 residues. Combining the CDR3 with reference TRBV5-1 and TRBJ2-3 gives the whole variable domain KAGVTQTPRYLIKTRGQQVTLSCSPISGHRSVSWYQQTPGQGLQFLFEYFSETQRNKGNFPGRFSGRQFSNSRSEMNVSTLELGDSALYLCASRSSGLAVDTQYFGPGTRLTVL.